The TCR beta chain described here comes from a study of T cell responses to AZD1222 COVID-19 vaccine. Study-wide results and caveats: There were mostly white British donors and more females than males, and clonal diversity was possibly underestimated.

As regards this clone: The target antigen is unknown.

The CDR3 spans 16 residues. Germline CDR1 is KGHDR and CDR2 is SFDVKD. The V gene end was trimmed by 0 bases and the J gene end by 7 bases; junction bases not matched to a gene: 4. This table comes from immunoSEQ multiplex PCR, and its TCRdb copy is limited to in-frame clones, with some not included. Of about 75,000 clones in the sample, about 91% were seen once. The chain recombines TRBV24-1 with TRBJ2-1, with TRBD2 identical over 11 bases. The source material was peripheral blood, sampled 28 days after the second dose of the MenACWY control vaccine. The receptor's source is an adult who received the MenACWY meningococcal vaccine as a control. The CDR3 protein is CATSDLPSGGSNEQFF. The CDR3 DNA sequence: TGTGCCACCAGTGATTTGCCTAGCGGGGGGTCGAATGAGCAGTTCTTC.